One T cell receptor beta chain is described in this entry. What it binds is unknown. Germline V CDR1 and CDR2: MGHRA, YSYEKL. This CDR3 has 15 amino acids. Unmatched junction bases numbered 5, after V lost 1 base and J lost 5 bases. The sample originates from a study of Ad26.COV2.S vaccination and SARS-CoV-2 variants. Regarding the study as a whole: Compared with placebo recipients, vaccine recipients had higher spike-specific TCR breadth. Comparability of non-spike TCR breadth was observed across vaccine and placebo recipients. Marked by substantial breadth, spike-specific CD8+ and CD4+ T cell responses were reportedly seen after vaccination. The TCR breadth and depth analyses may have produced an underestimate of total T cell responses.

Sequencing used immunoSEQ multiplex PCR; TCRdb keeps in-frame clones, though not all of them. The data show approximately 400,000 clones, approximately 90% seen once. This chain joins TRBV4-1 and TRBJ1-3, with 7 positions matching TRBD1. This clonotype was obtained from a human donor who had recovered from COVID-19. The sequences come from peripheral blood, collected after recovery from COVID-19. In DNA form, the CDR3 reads TGCGCCAGCAGCCAAGGTCCGGGACAGAGAAACACCATATATTTT. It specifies CASSQGPGQRNTIYF.